Below, 23 T cell receptor beta chains from the same sample are listed, as sequenced in a study of CD8 T cells in Susac syndrome. Random hexamers were used to reverse transcribe the RNA input (about 0.5 to 1 ug). TCRdb re-analysed the immunoSEQ multiplex PCR reads in MiXCR, keeping a single row per CDR3 protein. The sample consists of some 96,000 distinct CDR3 sequences, 85% to 95% of them appearing once. Source material: CD4+ T cells from PBMCs. The receptor set was obtained from a human donor with Susac syndrome.

This rearrangement joins TRBV5-4 to TRBJ2-1, with D possibly being TRBD1 (6 bases). CDR1 and CDR2 from the germline V gene are SGHNT and YYREEE (reference sequence). V gave up 1 base and J gave up 7 bases, with 12 bases separating them. This CDR3 region has 14 residues. CDR3 in amino acids: CASSLTGSGNEQFF. CDR3 DNA: TGTGCCAGCAGCTTGACAGGGTCGGGAAATGAGCAGTTCTTC.

CDR3 protein: CASSATGPPYEQYF. CDR3 sequence (DNA): TGCGCCAGCAGCGCTACGGGACCCCCCTACGAGCAGTACTTC. The chain uses TRBV4-1 and TRBJ2-7; TRBD1 or TRBD2 may be the D gene (5 bases each). This CDR3 is built from 14 residues. The germline CDR1 and CDR2 sequences are MGHRA and YSYEKL. V lost 5 bases and J lost 2, with 13 bases in between.

The chain recombines TRBV3-1 with TRBJ2-5; D gene unclear. V lost 0 bases and J 4 bases, leaving 6 bases between the germline ends. This CDR3 contains 13 residues. Germline CDR1 is LGHDT and CDR2 is YNNKEL (reference sequence). This CDR3 is CASSQESRETQYF. The CDR3 DNA reads as TGTGCCAGCAGCCAAGAATCTAGAGAGACCCAGTACTTC.

The chain links TRBV5-4 to TRBJ2-3, with 7 bases identical to TRBD2. The CDR3 totals 15 residues. Germline CDR1 and CDR2: SGHNT and YYREEE (reference sequence). J was trimmed by 3 bases and V by 0 bases; bases with no gene match: 4. The CDR3 sequence is CASSLARAGTDTQYF. CDR3 nucleotides: TGTGCCAGCAGCTTGGCCCGAGCGGGGACAGATACGCAGTATTTT. Using reference TRBV5-4 and TRBJ2-3 for the parts outside the CDR3, the full variable domain is ETGVTQSPTHLIKTRGQQVTLRCSSQSGHNTVSWYQQALGQGPQFIFQYYREEENGRGNFPPRFSGLQFPNYSSELNVNALELDDSALYLCASSLARAGTDTQYFGPGTRLTVL.

The chain joins TRBV19 to TRBJ2-1; the match to TRBD2 covers 12 bases. The CDR3 runs to 15 residues. The V segment lost 5 bases and the J segment 8 bases; nucleotides outside the gene matches: 7. Per germline, CDR1 LNHDA and CDR2 SQIVND (reference sequence). The CDR3 region has the DNA TGTGCCAGTAGTTCGGGACTAGCGGGCGGGGATGAGCAGTTCTTC. Protein: CASSSGLAGGDEQFF.

V gene TRBV3-1 combines with J gene TRBJ1-4; a weak D match, TRBD1 (6 bases). The CDR3 is 17 residues long. In germline, CDR1 is LGHDT, CDR2 YNNKEL (reference sequence). V shed 0 bases and J shed 3 bases, with 14 bases lying between them. Here the CDR3 reads CASSQDGGGRSNEKLFF. DNA of the CDR3: TGTGCCAGCAGCCAAGACGGGGGCGGGCGTTCTAATGAAAAACTGTTTTTT.

V usage is TRBV3-1 and J usage is TRBJ2-1; D may be TRBD2 (5 bases). The germline CDR1 and CDR2 sequences are LGHDT and YNNKEL (reference sequence). The V and J ends lost 5 bases and 9 bases respectively, with 8 bases between them. The CDR3 extends over 11 amino acids. Written as DNA, the CDR3 is TGTGCCAGCAGCAAACGGGGTGAGCAGTTCTTC. It specifies CASSKRGEQFF.

The chain has TRBV7-9 and TRBJ2-3; the D gene could be TRBD1 or TRBD2 (5 bases each). Germline CDR1 reads SEHNR; CDR2 reads FQNEAQ (reference sequence). Between the trimmed V and J ends, which lost 5 bases and 0 bases, there was a span of 18 bases. The CDR3 length is 17 residues. CDR3 coding DNA: TGTGCCAGCAGCCAGGGAGTAGCCGGGCGGAGCACAGATACGCAGTATTTT. Translation gives CASSQGVAGRSTDTQYF.

This chain links TRBV2 with TRBJ1-2, with a tentative D call TRBD1 (5 bases). Trimming removed 5 bases from V and 5 bases from J, with 12 bases in between. Per the germline V gene, CDR1 is SNHLY and CDR2 is FYNNEI. CDR3 length: 13 amino acids. The CDR3 here is CASSREGRYGYTF. CDR3 bases: TGTGCCAGCAGTAGGGAGGGGCGATATGGCTACACCTTC.

The gene calls are TRBV20-1 and TRBJ1-5; D is uncertain. This CDR3 has 12 amino acids. Germline-derived CDR1 and CDR2 are DFQATT and SNEGSKA (reference sequence). The ends were cut back, 6 bases at V and 4 bases at J, with 10 bases in the middle. Here the CDR3 reads CSAAGLNQPQHF. CDR3 coding DNA: TGCAGTGCCGCCGGACTGAATCAGCCCCAGCATTTT.

This clonotype showed up just once. V is TRBV2 and J is TRBJ1-2; D gene unclear. Trimming cost V 6 bases and J 1 base, with 15 bases left between them. In germline, CDR1 is SNHLY, CDR2 FYNNEI. CDR3 length: 15 amino acids. The CDR3 protein is CASRGLNGDNYGYTF. CDR3 DNA sequence: TGTGCCAGCAGAGGTTTGAATGGGGATAACTATGGCTACACCTTC. Full variable domain (missing parts from reference TRBV2 and TRBJ1-2): EPEVTQTPSHQVTQMGQEVILRCVPISNHLYFYWYRQILGQKVEFLVSFYNNEISEKSEIFDDQFSVERPDGSNFTLKIRSTKLEDSAMYFCASRGLNGDNYGYTFGSGTRLTVV.

DNA of the CDR3: TGTGCCAGCTCACCATTGGGACAGGGGAGTAGCAATCAGCCCCAGCATTTT. Protein: CASSPLGQGSSNQPQHF. This chain connects TRBV18 to TRBJ1-5, with TRBD1 matching over 10 bases. CDR3 length equals 17 residues. Germline lookup yields CDR1 KGHSH and CDR2 LQKENI. With V trimmed by 2 bases and J by 0 bases, 4 bases remained unmatched.

This sequence joins TRBV30 and TRBJ2-3, with 8 bases matching TRBD2. V dropped 0 bases and J dropped 6; count of bases not matched to a gene: 5. Germline CDR1 reads GTSNPN; CDR2 reads SVGIG (reference sequence). CDR3 length: 14 amino acids. CDR3 loop: CAWSVGGGSDTQYF. The CDR3 bases are TGTGCCTGGAGTGTTGGCGGGGGGTCGGATACGCAGTATTTT.

The V call is TRBV25-1, the J call TRBJ1-1; no reliable D call. V lost 2 bases and J 9 bases, leaving 13 bases between the germline ends. Germline CDR1 is MGHDK and CDR2 is SYGVNS. This CDR3 is built from 13 residues. CDR3: CASSERRLDKAFF. The CDR3 DNA reads TGTGCCAGCAGTGAAAGGAGGCTCGACAAAGCTTTCTTT.

V usage is TRBV7-7 and J usage is TRBJ2-1, with D perhaps matching TRBD1 (5 bases). Trimming stripped 3 bases from V and 10 bases from J, with 13 bases between. The CDR3 sequence is 13 residues long. Germline CDR1 and CDR2: SSHAT and FNYEAQ (reference sequence). The CDR3 nucleotides are TGTGCCAGCAGCTTCTCTAGGGGAAGAGAGCAGTTCTTC. Its translation is CASSFSRGREQFF. Full variable domain (remainder filled in from reference TRBV7-7 and TRBJ2-1): GAGVSQSPRYKVTKRGQDVTLRCDPISSHATLYWYQQALGQGPEFLTYFNYEAQPDKSGLPSDRFSAERPEGSISTLTIQRTEQRDSAMYRCASSFSRGREQFFGPGTRLTVL.

The CDR3: CSAGIAATAYNEQFF. In DNA form, the CDR3 reads TGCAGTGCTGGAATTGCAGCCACCGCCTACAATGAGCAGTTCTTC. The V gene is TRBV20-1, the J gene TRBJ2-1; D is ambiguous. V shed 5 bases and J shed 2 bases, with 16 bases lying between them. CDR3 length: 15 residues. The germline V gene encodes CDR1 DFQATT and CDR2 SNEGSKA (reference sequence).

The chain combines TRBV12-3 or TRBV12-4 with TRBJ2-2; no reliable D call. The CDR3 totals 12 residues. V was pared by 6 bases and J by 4 bases, with 6 bases between. The CDR3 sequence: CASSDPTGELFF. The CDR3 DNA follows: TGTGCCAGCAGCGACCCCACCGGGGAGCTGTTTTTT.

J is TRBJ2-1 and V is TRBV5-4; 14 positions match TRBD2. V shed 4 bases and J 8 bases; nucleotides not matched to a gene: 8. CDR1 is SGHNT and CDR2 is YYREEE in the germline V gene (reference sequence). The CDR3 covers 16 residues. In DNA form, the CDR3 reads TGTGCCAGCAGCCCCGCGGGACTAGCGGGGGAGTATGAGCAGTTCTTC. Its translation: CASSPAGLAGEYEQFF.

CDR3: CSARDRQGGNTEAFF. For the CDR3, the DNA is TGCAGTGCTAGAGATCGACAGGGGGGGAACACTGAAGCTTTCTTT. The V and J genes are TRBV20-1 and TRBJ1-1, with 9 bases that match TRBD1. The CDR3 spans 15 residues. With V trimmed by 0 bases and J by 1 base, 3 bases remained unmatched. Germline V gene data show CDR1 as DFQATT and CDR2 as SNEGSKA (reference sequence).

The J gene is TRBJ2-3, the V gene TRBV12-3 or TRBV12-4; D might be TRBD1 or TRBD2, each matching 5 bases. Trimming removed 3 bases at V and 0 bases at J, with 10 bases between. This CDR3 has 15 amino acids. CDR3: CASSLVGVSTDTQYF. CDR3 nucleotides: TGTGCCAGCAGTTTGGTGGGGGTTAGCACAGATACGCAGTATTTT.

CDR3 DNA: TGTGCCAGCAGCCAAGCGGCGGGCGACGCGCAGACCCAGTACTTC. Translated: CASSQAAGDAQTQYF. The chain carries TRBV3-1 and TRBJ2-5; D possibly corresponds to TRBD2 (5 bases). With 1 base removed from V and 6 bases from J, the gap between germline ends came to 15 bases. This CDR3 is 15 amino acids long. Germline V gene lookup returns CDR1 LGHDT and CDR2 YNNKEL (reference sequence).

The chain recombines TRBV27 with TRBJ1-5; no definite D call. V shed 1 base and J shed 3 bases, with 16 bases lying between them. There are 17 residues in the CDR3. CDR1 is MNHEY, CDR2 SMNVEV, per germline (reference sequence). CDR3 coding DNA: TGTGCCAGCAGTTTATACGGGGTTCAAGGGCTCAATCAGCCCCAGCATTTT. This gives the protein CASSLYGVQGLNQPQHF.

This rearrangement joins TRBV10-3 to TRBJ2-1, with 9 bases matching TRBD2. Trimming took 4 bases from V and 7 from J; bases not matched to a gene: 2. The CDR3 spans 13 residues. The germline CDR1 and CDR2 sequences are ENHRY and SYGVKD. CDR3 sequence reads: CAISALAGNEQFF. In DNA form, the CDR3 reads TGTGCCATCAGTGCCCTAGCGGGGAATGAGCAGTTCTTC.